Shown below are 25 T cell receptor beta chains from a single sample sequenced in a study of T cells in Graves' hyperthyroidism and ophthalmopathy. RNA transcripts served as the template for amplifying TCR beta CDR3 regions. The HTBI primer set drove a first-round RT-PCR of the TCR CDR3. TCRdb reprocessed the multiplex PCR reads with MiXCR, giving one entry per CDR3 protein. The table records a few hundred thousand distinct CDR3 sequences, around 14% of them present only once. Sequencing was performed on blood. The receptors originated from a woman younger than 45 with Graves' hyperthyroidism.

This clonotype was recorded at least ten times. The chain carries TRBV27 and TRBJ2-7; TRBD1 aligns across 8 bases. CDR1 and CDR2 (germline): MNHEY, SMNVEV (reference sequence). The CDR3 runs 15 residues. The J segment lost 6 bases and the V segment lost 2 bases, leaving 9 bases of the junction unmatched. CDR3 sequence (DNA): TGTGCCAGCAGTTTAACTGGACAGGGTAGTTCCGAGCAGTACTTC. It is translated as CASSLTGQGSSEQYF.

This sequence joins TRBV6-2 or TRBV6-3 and TRBJ2-1; TRBD2 agrees at 11 bases. The CDR3 loop spans 17 amino acids. Germline assignment: CDR1 MNHEY and CDR2 SVGEGT. Trimming at V came to 5 bases and at J to 5 bases, leaving 11 bases not matched to a gene. The CDR3 DNA follows: TGTGCCAGCAGTAGAATGAGGCTAGCGGGAGGTAACAATGAGCAGTTCTTC. Translation: CASSRMRLAGGNNEQFF.

This rearrangement joins TRBV12-3 or TRBV12-4 to TRBJ2-1; 9 positions match TRBD2. Trimming took 6 bases from V and 2 from J; bases not matched to a gene: 8. The CDR3 consists of 16 residues. Written as DNA, the CDR3 is TGTGCCAGCAGGCCAGCGGGAGGCCGACCCTACAATGAGCAGTTCTTC. Its protein is CASRPAGGRPYNEQFF.

This clonotype was counted many times. The V and J genes are TRBV11-2 and TRBJ1-1, with 7 positions matching TRBD1. The CDR3 runs to 15 residues. The trim removed 1 base at V and 4 bases at J, leaving 6 bases unmatched. Germline V gene lookup returns CDR1 SGHAT and CDR2 FQNNGV. The CDR3 loop is CASSLATGASTEAFF. CDR3 bases: TGTGCCAGCAGCTTAGCCACAGGGGCTAGCACTGAAGCTTTCTTT.

This clonotype was seen ten or more times. This chain uses TRBV11-2 with TRBJ2-5, with 8 nucleotides matching TRBD1. This CDR3 has 14 amino acids. Germline V lookup: CDR1 SGHAT, CDR2 FQNNGV. V was pared by 4 bases and J by 4 bases, with 5 bases of the junction left unmatched. CDR3 DNA sequence: TGTGCCAGCAGCTATGCAGGGGGCGGAGAGACCCAGTACTTC. Its translation is CASSYAGGGETQYF.

Worth noting for this clonotype: This may arise from a read error, as a much more abundant clone is one base away. J is TRBJ1-3 and V is TRBV12-3 or TRBV12-4; D not resolved. This CDR3 is 13 amino acids long. For the CDR3, the DNA is TGTGCCAGCAGTTTCGGGGTCGGAACCACCATATATTTT. This codes for CASSFGVGTTIYF.

Many counts were recorded for this clonotype. V usage is TRBV30 and J usage is TRBJ1-2; unclear D gene. With 1 base removed from V and 11 bases from J, the gap between germline ends came to 11 bases. Germline-derived CDR1 and CDR2 are GTSNPN and SVGIG (reference sequence). This CDR3 region has 11 residues. The CDR3 spells CAWSEGMRYTF. CDR3 DNA sequence: TGTGCCTGGAGTGAAGGGATGCGATACACCTTC.

This clonotype was found many times. This chain uses TRBV2 with TRBJ2-7, with 10 bases matching TRBD2. This CDR3 has 14 residues. Germline lookup yields CDR1 SNHLY and CDR2 FYNNEI. Unmatched junction bases numbered 5, after V lost 6 bases and J lost 3 bases. As DNA, the CDR3 is TGTGCCAGCAGGCTAGCGGGAGAAGGCTACGAGCAGTACTTC. This translates into CASRLAGEGYEQYF.

This clonotype was observed a few times. The V gene is TRBV11-1, the J gene TRBJ1-2; 7 bases agree with TRBD1. Germline assignment: CDR1 SGHAT and CDR2 FQDESV (reference sequence). The CDR3 has 15 amino acids. J was trimmed by 8 bases and V by 0 bases; bases with no gene match: 9. Written as DNA, the CDR3 is TGTGCCAGCAGCTTAGCGGTTCAGGGGGTTTCCGGCTACACCTTC. Encoded protein: CASSLAVQGVSGYTF. Full variable domain (remainder filled in from reference TRBV11-1 and TRBJ1-2): EAEVAQSPRYKITEKSQAVAFWCDPISGHATLYWYRQILGQGPELLVQFQDESVVDDSQLPKDRFSAERLKGVDSTLKIQPAELGDSAMYLCASSLAVQGVSGYTFGSGTRLTVV.

This clonotype was detected only a few times. CDR3: CASSWDFGGTGELFF. CDR3 in DNA: TGTGCCAGCAGCTGGGACTTCGGCGGTACCGGGGAGCTGTTTTTT. V gene TRBV27 combines with J gene TRBJ2-2; D is possibly TRBD2 (6 bases). The V end lost 6 bases, the J end lost 5 bases, and 16 bases lay between the germline ends. From germline, CDR1 is MNHEY and CDR2 SMNVEV (reference sequence). This CDR3 has 15 amino acids.

This clonotype was detected a few times. The chain combines TRBV19 with TRBJ2-2; TRBD1 matches at 10 bases. V lost 5 bases and J lost 3; bases outside the gene matches: 12. The CDR3 spans 18 residues. Germline lookup yields CDR1 LNHDA and CDR2 SQIVND (reference sequence). The CDR3 region has the DNA TGTGCCAGTAGTTCCCTTTCCGGGACAGGGGAGGACACCGGGGAGCTGTTTTTT. It translates to CASSSLSGTGEDTGELFF. Full variable domain (rest looked up from reference TRBV19 and TRBJ2-2): DGGITQSPKYLFRKEGQNVTLSCEQNLNHDAMYWYRQDPGQGLRLIYYSQIVNDFQKGDIAEGYSVSREKKESFPLTVTSAQKNPTAFYLCASSSLSGTGEDTGELFFGEGSRLTVL.

The sample holds many counts of this clonotype. The rearrangement uses TRBV3-1 and TRBJ2-2, with D possibly matching TRBD1 (6 bases). Germline assignment: CDR1 LGHDT and CDR2 YNNKEL (reference sequence). CDR3 length equals 14 residues. Trimming removed 3 bases at V and 6 bases at J, with 11 bases between. In DNA form, the CDR3 reads TGTGCCAGCAGCCAGGGGGCGCGAGCCGGGGAGCTGTTTTTT. It translates to CASSQGARAGELFF. The variable domain in full, with the rest retrieved from reference TRBV3-1 and TRBJ2-2, is DTAVSQTPKYLVTQMGNDKSIKCEQNLGHDTMYWYKQDSKKFLKIMFSYNNKELIINETVPNRFSPKSPDKAHLNLHINSLELGDSAVYFCASSQGARAGELFFGEGSRLTVL.

The CDR3 coding sequence is TGTGCCAGCAGCTTTTATATGAATACGCAGTATTTT. As protein: CASSFYMNTQYF. The chain joins TRBV7-2 to TRBJ2-3; D call uncertain. V was pared by 3 bases and J by 7 bases, with 8 bases between. This CDR3 has 12 amino acids. Per the germline V gene, CDR1 is SGHTA and CDR2 is FQGNSA. Filled out from reference TRBV7-2 and TRBJ2-3, the complete variable domain reads GAGVSQSPSNKVTEKGKDVELRCDPISGHTALYWYRQSLGQGLEFLIYFQGNSAPDKSGLPSDRFSAERTGGSVSTLTIQRTQQEDSAVYLCASSFYMNTQYFGPGTRLTVL.

The rearrangement joins TRBV29-1 to TRBJ2-3, with 12 nucleotides matching TRBD2. V was pared by 4 bases and J by 5 bases, with 7 bases of the junction left unmatched. The CDR3 spans 15 residues. Germline lookup yields CDR1 SQVTM and CDR2 ANQGSEA. The CDR3 spells CSVARLAGVEDTQYF. The CDR3 DNA sequence: TGCAGCGTTGCCCGACTAGCGGGAGTTGAAGATACGCAGTATTTT.

This sequence joins TRBV29-1 and TRBJ1-1; 11 bases match TRBD1. V was clipped by 6 bases and J by 5 bases; unmatched bases: 8. This CDR3 is built from 14 residues. The germline V gene encodes CDR1 SQVTM and CDR2 ANQGSEA. CDR3 sequence: CSVWGQGVGTEAFF. DNA for the CDR3: TGCAGCGTCTGGGGACAGGGGGTGGGTACTGAAGCTTTCTTT.

This clonotype came up many times. The J gene is TRBJ1-1, the V gene TRBV20-1; D is ambiguous. V shed 0 bases and J shed 1 base, with 12 bases lying between them. CDR3 length: 15 residues. Germline V gene lookup returns CDR1 DFQATT and CDR2 SNEGSKA (reference sequence). The CDR3 is CSARELGGPNTEAFF. In nucleotides, the CDR3 is TGCAGTGCTAGAGAACTCGGCGGCCCGAACACTGAAGCTTTCTTT.

This clonotype was counted a few times. The chain recombines TRBV6-2 or TRBV6-3 with TRBJ1-5; D perhaps matches TRBD1 (6 bases). There are 13 residues in the CDR3. Trimming took 4 bases from V and 6 from J, leaving 10 bases between them. Germline V gene lookup returns CDR1 MNHEY and CDR2 SVGEGT. CDR3 DNA: TGTGCCAGCAGTTGGGGGGCTAGTCAGCCCCAGCATTTT. Translation: CASSWGASQPQHF.

This clonotype was recorded many times. The V call is TRBV4-2, the J call TRBJ2-5; D is ambiguous. Trimming pared 2 bases from V and 5 bases from J, leaving 12 bases between. CDR1 LGHNA and CDR2 YNFKEQ come from the germline V gene. This CDR3 comprises 14 residues. The CDR3 coding sequence is TGTGCCAGCAGCCAAAAGGATCTAGGGGAGACCCAGTACTTC. It encodes CASSQKDLGETQYF.

At least ten counts were recorded for this clonotype. V usage is TRBV28 and J usage is TRBJ2-7, with D uncertain. V lost 6 bases and J lost 2, with 14 bases in between. The CDR3 runs 14 residues. Germline CDR1 is MDHEN and CDR2 is SYDVKM. CDR3 protein: CASRYTRATYEQYF. CDR3 nucleotide sequence: TGTGCCAGCAGATACACCCGAGCGACCTACGAGCAGTACTTC.

Ten or more counts support this clonotype. The chain recombines TRBV7-2 with TRBJ2-5; tentative D call: TRBD2 (6 bases). This CDR3 has 16 amino acids. Germline values: CDR1 SGHTA, CDR2 FQGNSA. V lost 3 bases and J 3 bases, leaving 17 bases between the germline ends. CDR3 residues: CASSFSLTSGKETQYF. The DNA of the CDR3 is TGTGCCAGCAGCTTTAGCCTGACTAGTGGCAAAGAGACCCAGTACTTC.

This clonotype has only a few counts. This chain connects TRBV24-1 to TRBJ2-1; no reliable D call. CDR3 size: 11 residues. V dropped 0 bases and J dropped 10 bases, with 3 bases sitting between them. In germline, CDR1 is KGHDR, CDR2 SFDVKD. The DNA for the CDR3 is TGTGCCACCAGTGATTTGGGGGAGCAGTTCTTC. Translation: CATSDLGEQFF.

At least ten counts were recorded for this clonotype. The chain uses TRBV5-1 and TRBJ2-1; TRBD1 agrees at 7 bases. The germline V gene has CDR1 SGHRS and CDR2 YFSETQ. The CDR3 spans 14 residues. V lost 5 bases, J lost 6 bases, and 8 bases stayed unmatched. CDR3 in DNA: TGCGCCAGCAGACCCGGGACAGTCATCAATGAGCAGTTCTTC. It yields the protein CASRPGTVINEQFF. Together with reference TRBV5-1 and TRBJ2-1, the CDR3 gives the full variable domain: KAGVTQTPRYLIKTRGQQVTLSCSPISGHRSVSWYQQTPGQGLQFLFEYFSETQRNKGNFPGRFSGRQFSNSRSEMNVSTLELGDSALYLCASRPGTVINEQFFGPGTRLTVL.

The chain employs TRBV5-4 and TRBJ2-3, with 16 bases that match TRBD2. The J segment lost 2 bases and the V segment lost 5 bases, leaving 8 bases of the junction unmatched. There are 18 residues in the CDR3. Germline V lookup: CDR1 SGHNT, CDR2 YYREEE (reference sequence). CDR3 DNA sequence: TGTGCCAGCAGGACGGGACTAGCGGGAGGGCTCGCCACAGATACGCAGTATTTT. Translating gives CASRTGLAGGLATDTQYF. The complete variable domain, with remaining parts taken from reference TRBV5-4 and TRBJ2-3, reads ETGVTQSPTHLIKTRGQQVTLRCSSQSGHNTVSWYQQALGQGPQFIFQYYREEENGRGNFPPRFSGLQFPNYSSELNVNALELDDSALYLCASRTGLAGGLATDTQYFGPGTRLTVL.

The sample holds many counts of this clonotype. The chain uses TRBV10-3 and TRBJ2-7, with 14 bases identical to TRBD2. With 10 bases clipped from V and 6 bases from J, the junction kept 5 bases outside the gene matches. The length of the CDR3 is 13 residues. Germline V gene data show CDR1 as ENHRY and CDR2 as SYGVKD. CDR3 sequence: CATGTSGSREQYF. CDR3 in DNA: TGTGCCACAGGGACTAGCGGGAGTCGCGAGCAGTACTTC.

This clonotype was observed many times. The chain links TRBV28 to TRBJ1-6; unclear D gene. This CDR3 has 14 residues. Trimming removed 3 bases from V and 15 bases from J, with 18 bases in between. CDR1 MDHEN and CDR2 SYDVKM come from the germline V gene. CDR3 nucleotide sequence: TGTGCCAGCAGTTTGACGGGGTCGACCTTGGGCCTCCACTTT. It is translated as CASSLTGSTLGLHF.